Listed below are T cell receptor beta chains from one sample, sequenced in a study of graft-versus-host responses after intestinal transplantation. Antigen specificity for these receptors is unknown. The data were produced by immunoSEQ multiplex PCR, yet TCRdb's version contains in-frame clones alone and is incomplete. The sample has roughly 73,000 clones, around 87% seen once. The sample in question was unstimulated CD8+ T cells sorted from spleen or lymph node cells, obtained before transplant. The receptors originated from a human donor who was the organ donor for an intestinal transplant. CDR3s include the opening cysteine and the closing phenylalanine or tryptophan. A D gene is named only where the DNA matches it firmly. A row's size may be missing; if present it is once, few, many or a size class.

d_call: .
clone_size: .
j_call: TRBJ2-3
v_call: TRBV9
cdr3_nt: TGTGCCAGCGGTTCTCTCACAGATACGCAGTATTTT
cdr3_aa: CASGSLTDTQYF

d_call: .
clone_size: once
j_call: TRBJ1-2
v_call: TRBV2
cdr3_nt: TGTGCCAGCAGGGGGGACACCTCGGAGGATGGCTACACCTTC
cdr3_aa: CASRGDTSEDGYTF

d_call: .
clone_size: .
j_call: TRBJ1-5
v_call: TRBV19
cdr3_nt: TGTGCCAGTAGTATAGGGATTAGCAATCAGCCCCAGCATTTT
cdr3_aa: CASSIGISNQPQHF

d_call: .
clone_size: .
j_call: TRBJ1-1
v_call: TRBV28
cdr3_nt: TGTGCCAGCAGTTTAGGGACCTTTTTAGCCACTGAAGCTTTCTTT
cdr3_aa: CASSLGTFLATEAFF

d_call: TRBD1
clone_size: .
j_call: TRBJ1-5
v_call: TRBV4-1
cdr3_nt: TGCGCCAGCAGCCAAGTCTGGACAGGGGGTAGCAATCAGCCCCAGCATTTT
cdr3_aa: CASSQVWTGGSNQPQHF

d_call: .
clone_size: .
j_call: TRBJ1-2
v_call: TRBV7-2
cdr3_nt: TGTGCCAGCAGCTTAGAAAATGCAGGAGACTATGGCTACACCTTC
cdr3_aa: CASSLENAGDYGYTF

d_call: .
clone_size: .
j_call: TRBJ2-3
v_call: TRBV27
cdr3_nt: TGTGCCACTTTTCGAAAGGATACGCAGTATTTT
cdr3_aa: CATFRKDTQYF

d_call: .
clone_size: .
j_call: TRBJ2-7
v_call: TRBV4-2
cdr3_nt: TGTGCCAGCAGCCAAGAATTCCACGCAGGTTACTACGAGCAGTACTTC
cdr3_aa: CASSQEFHAGYYEQYF

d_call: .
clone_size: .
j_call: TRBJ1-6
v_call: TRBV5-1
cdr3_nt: TGCGCCAGCAGCGACTCAGGGGAATTGGATTCACCCCTCCACTTT
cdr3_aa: CASSDSGELDSPLHF

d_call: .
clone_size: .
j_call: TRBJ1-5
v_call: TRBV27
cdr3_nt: TGTGCCAGCAGTACATACAGCAATCAGCCCCAGCATTTT
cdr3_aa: CASSTYSNQPQHF

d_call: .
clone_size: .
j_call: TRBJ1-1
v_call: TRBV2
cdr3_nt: TGTGCCAGCGACCCCACCCCCTCGAACACTGAAGCTTTCTTT
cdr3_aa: CASDPTPSNTEAFF

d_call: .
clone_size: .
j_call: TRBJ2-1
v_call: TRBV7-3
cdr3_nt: TGTGCCAGCAGCTTAGACGCCCGAGGGTATGATGAGCAGTTCTTC
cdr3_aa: CASSLDARGYDEQFF

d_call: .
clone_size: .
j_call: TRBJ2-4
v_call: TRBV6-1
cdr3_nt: TGTGCCAGCAGTGAACCTGGGGCTGGGATAGCCAAAAACATTCAGTACTTC
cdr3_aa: CASSEPGAGIAKNIQYF

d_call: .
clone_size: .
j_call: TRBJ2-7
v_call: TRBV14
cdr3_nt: TGTGCCAGCAGCCCCACAGGGATCTACGAGCAGTACTTC
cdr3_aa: CASSPTGIYEQYF

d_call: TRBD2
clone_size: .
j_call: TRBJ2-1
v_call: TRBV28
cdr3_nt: TGTGCCAGCAGTCTCCCCCTAGCGGGGGGCTCCTACAATGAGCAGTTCTTC
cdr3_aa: CASSLPLAGGSYNEQFF

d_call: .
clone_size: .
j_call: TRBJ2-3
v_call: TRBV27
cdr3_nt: TGTGCCAGCAGTTTCCCTCCGGGGGCCGGCACAGATACGCAGTATTTT
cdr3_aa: CASSFPPGAGTDTQYF

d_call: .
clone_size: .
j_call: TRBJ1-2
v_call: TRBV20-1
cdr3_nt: TGCAGTGCTAGAAAAACTGGCTACACCTTC
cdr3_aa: CSARKTGYTF

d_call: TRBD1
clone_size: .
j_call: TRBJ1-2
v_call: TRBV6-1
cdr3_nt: TGTGCCAGCTTACTATCCGGGACAGTCCTGAGAGGCTACACCTTC
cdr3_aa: CASLLSGTVLRGYTF

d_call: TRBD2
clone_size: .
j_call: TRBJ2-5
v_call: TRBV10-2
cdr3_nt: TGCGCCAGCACCTCGGGAGGGACTAGTGTAGAGACCCAGTACTTC
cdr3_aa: CASTSGGTSVETQYF

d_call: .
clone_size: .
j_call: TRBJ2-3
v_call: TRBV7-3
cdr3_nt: TGTGCCAGCAGCTTTTCCAAGACAGGCACTAGCACAGATACGCAGTATTTT
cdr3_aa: CASSFSKTGTSTDTQYF

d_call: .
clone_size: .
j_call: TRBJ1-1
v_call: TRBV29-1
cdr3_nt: TGCAGCGTGAAGGGTGGTAGGGGCGACACTGAAGCTTTCTTT
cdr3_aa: CSVKGGRGDTEAFF

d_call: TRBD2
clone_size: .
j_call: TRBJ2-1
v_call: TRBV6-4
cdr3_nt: TGTGCCAGCAGTGACGGGACTAGCGGATACAATGAGCAGTTCTTC
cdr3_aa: CASSDGTSGYNEQFF

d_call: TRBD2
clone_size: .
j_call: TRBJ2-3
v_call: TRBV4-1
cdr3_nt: TGCGCCAGCAGCCAAGAGACTAGCGGGGCCCTGTCTGTCACAGATACGCAGTATTTT
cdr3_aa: CASSQETSGALSVTDTQYF

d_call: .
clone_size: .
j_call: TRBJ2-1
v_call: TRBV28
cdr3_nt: TGTGCCAGCATTAACAATGAGCAGTTCTTC
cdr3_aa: CASINNEQFF

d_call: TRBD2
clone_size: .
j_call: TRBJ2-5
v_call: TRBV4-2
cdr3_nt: TGTGCCAGCAGCCAAGATTGGATCTCGAGCGGGGGGGTAGAGACCCAGTACTTC
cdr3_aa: CASSQDWISSGGVETQYF

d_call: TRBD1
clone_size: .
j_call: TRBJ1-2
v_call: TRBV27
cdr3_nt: TGTGCCAGCAGTCCAACCCCCGGGACAGGGGTTAGGGAAAACTATGGCTACACCTTC
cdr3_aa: CASSPTPGTGVRENYGYTF

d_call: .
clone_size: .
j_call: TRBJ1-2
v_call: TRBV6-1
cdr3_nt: TGTGCCAGCAGTGAAGCGTGGGGGGGGACTAACTATGGCTACACCTTC
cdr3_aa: CASSEAWGGTNYGYTF

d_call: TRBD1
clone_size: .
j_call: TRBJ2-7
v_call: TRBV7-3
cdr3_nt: TGTGCCAGCAGCTTAAGGGGGACAGGTGGCTACGAGCAGTACTTC
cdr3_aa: CASSLRGTGGYEQYF

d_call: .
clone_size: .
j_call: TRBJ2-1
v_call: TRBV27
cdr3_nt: TGTGCCAGCAGTTTACTACAGGGCAATAGTTTGAATGAGCAGTTCTTC
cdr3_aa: CASSLLQGNSLNEQFF

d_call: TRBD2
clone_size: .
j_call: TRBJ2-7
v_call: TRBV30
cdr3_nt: TGTGCCTGCCAATCTAGCGGGGGGCCCTCCTACGAGCAGTACTTC
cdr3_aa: CACQSSGGPSYEQYF

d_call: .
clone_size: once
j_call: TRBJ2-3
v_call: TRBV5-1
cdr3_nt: TGCGCCAGCAGCAGAACAGATACGCAGTATTTT
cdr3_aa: CASSRTDTQYF

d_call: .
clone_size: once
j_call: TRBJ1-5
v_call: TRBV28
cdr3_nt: TGTGCCAGCAGGGGGTTAGTGGGTGATCAGCCCCAGCATTTT
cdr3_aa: CASRGLVGDQPQHF

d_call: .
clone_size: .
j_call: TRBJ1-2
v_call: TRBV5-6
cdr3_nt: TGTGCCAGCAGCTTGGGGTGGCACCCAATCAACTATGGCTACACCTTC
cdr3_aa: CASSLGWHPINYGYTF

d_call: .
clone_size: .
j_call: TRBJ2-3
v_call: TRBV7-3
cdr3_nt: TGTGCCAGCAGCTCCGTAGGAGCCATTAGCGATACGCAGTATTTT
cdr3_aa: CASSSVGAISDTQYF

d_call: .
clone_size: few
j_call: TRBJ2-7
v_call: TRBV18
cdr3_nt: TGTGCCAGCTCACCAAGAGGGCGACCCCAGTACTTC
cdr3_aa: CASSPRGRPQYF

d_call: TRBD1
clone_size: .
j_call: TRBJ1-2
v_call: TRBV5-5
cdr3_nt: TGTGCCAGCAGCTCCGTGGGGGGGGACAGGACTAACTATGGCTACACCTTC
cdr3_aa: CASSSVGGDRTNYGYTF

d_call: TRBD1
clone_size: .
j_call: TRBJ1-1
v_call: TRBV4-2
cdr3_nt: TGTGCCAGCAGCCAAGCGCTTACAGGGGGTGAGAAGGTGGCCATGAACACTGAAGCTTTCTTT
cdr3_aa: CASSQALTGGEKVAMNTEAFF

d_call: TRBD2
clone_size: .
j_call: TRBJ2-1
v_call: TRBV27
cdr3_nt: TGTGCCAGCAGTTTATATGCGGGGGGGCCGTATGAGCAGTTCTTC
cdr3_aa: CASSLYAGGPYEQFF

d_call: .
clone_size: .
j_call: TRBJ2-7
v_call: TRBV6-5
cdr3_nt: TGTGCCAGCAGTTACAAAGCGGACCCTCCCTACGAGCAGTACTTC
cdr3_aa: CASSYKADPPYEQYF

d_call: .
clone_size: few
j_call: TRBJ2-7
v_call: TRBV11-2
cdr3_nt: TGTGCCAGCAGCTTAGATCTCATGGGAGCCTACGAGCAGTACTTC
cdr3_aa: CASSLDLMGAYEQYF

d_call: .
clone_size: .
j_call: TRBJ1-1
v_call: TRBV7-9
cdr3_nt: TGTGCCAGCAGCCAGGGGAACACTGAAGCTTTCTTT
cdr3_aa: CASSQGNTEAFF

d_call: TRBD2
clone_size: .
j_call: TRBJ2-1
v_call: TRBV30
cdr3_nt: TGTGCCTGGGGTGGGGGGGGCTACAATGAGCAGTTCTTC
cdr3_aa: CAWGGGGYNEQFF

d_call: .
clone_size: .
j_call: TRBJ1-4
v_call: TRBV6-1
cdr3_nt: TGTGCCAGCAGTGAAACCTCCGGGACAAATAATGAAAAACTGTTTTTT
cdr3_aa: CASSETSGTNNEKLFF

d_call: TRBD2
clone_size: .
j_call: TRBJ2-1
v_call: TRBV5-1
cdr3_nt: TGCGCCAGCAGCCCCACCCCGGGACTAGCGTATATGAATGAGCAGTTCTTC
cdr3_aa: CASSPTPGLAYMNEQFF

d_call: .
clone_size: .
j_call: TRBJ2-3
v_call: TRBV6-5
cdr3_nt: TGTGCCAGCAGTTACTCGACCACAGATACGCAGTATTTT
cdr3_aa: CASSYSTTDTQYF

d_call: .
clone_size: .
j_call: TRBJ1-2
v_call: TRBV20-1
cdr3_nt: TGCAGTGCTAGAGGGGGAGGCTACACCTTC
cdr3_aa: CSARGGGYTF

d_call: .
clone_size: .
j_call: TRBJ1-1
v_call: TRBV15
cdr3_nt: TGTGCCACCAGCAGAGATGGGGGGTTCGGCTTGAACACTGAAGCTTTCTTT
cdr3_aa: CATSRDGGFGLNTEAFF

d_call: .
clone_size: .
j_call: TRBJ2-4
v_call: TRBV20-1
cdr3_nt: TGCAGTGCTAGTCGGGGAAACATTCAGTACTTC
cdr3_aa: CSASRGNIQYF

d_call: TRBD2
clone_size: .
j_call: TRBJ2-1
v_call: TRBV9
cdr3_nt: TGTGCCAGCAGCGTAGACAGCGGGGCTAACAATGAGCAGTTCTTC
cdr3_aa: CASSVDSGANNEQFF

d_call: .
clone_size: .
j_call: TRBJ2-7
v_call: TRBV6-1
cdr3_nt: TGTGCCAGCAGTGAAGCTTACGAGCAGTACTTC
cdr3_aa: CASSEAYEQYF

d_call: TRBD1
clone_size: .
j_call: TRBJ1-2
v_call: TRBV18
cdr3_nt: TGTGCCAGCGCCCCGACAGGGGCGGACGGCTACACCTTC
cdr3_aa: CASAPTGADGYTF